This record looks at one T cell receptor (beta chain) sequence and its context. This receptor's antigen is unknown. No base qualities exist here, and no much larger clone lies one base off it. These data belong to a study of T cells after yellow fever vaccination (dated by TCRdb to about 2019). Background for the entire study: The SMART-Seq v4 Ultra Low Input RNA kit was used to prepare libraries from fractions with low cell numbers. Blood was collected at multiple timepoints before and after primary and secondary immunization, and bulk PBMC replicates and cell subsets were isolated. Two healthy male donors, one aged 18 to 30 and one aged 30 to 39 years, were included in the cohort. To follow T-cell clones before and after both primary and booster YFV17D yellow fever vaccination, bulk TCR alpha and beta repertoires underwent longitudinal sequencing.

There are 13 amino acids in the CDR3, from cysteine to phenylalanine inclusive. The only DNA kept is the CDR3, 39 bases in frame from the first base. The V end loses 4 bases and the J end loses 3 bases, and a stretch of 11 bases separates them. CDR1 is given as SQVTM and CDR2 as ANQGSEA, both from the germline V gene. Synthesis of TCR cDNA relied on 5'RACE template switching, a step that introduced a universal primer site along with unique molecular identifiers. Priming of cDNA synthesis was performed from both the TCR alpha and TCR beta constant segments. Two PCR steps were used to amplify libraries, with sample barcodes and sequencing adapters being added in the second step. Sequencing of libraries was done on Illumina HiSeq 2500 (2x100 bp) or NovaSeq (2x150 bp). As for the authors' bioinformatics: MIGEC handled demultiplexing of reads and collapsing into UMI consensus sequences, while MiXCR performed V(D)J alignment. Vaccine-responding clonotypes were identified with edgeR using replicate PBMC samples, with FDR below 0.01 and a log2 fold change above 5 up to day 15 being required. CD4 or CD8 identity was assigned to each bulk clonotype according to whether the clonotype was present at higher abundance in the sequenced CD4 repertoire or the sequenced CD8 repertoire. The public reads were reanalyzed by TCRdb: fastp trimming at Q25, MiXCR alignment, in-frame beta chains only. Rows are combined by CDR3 protein, so each entry shows the most common genes and DNA. The V and J calls come from TCRdb's annotation, not from the publication. The sample data list around 350,000 distinct CDR3 sequences, and over 5% of these were observed just once. The top ten hold approximately 15% of the sample.

In the paper's terms, the treatment or condition label means: live attenuated yellow fever vaccine strain. At each blood-draw timepoint, two biological replicates of bulk PBMCs were collected. PBMCs were isolated from peripheral blood using a standard Ficoll-Paque protocol. TriZol was used to extract RNA from bulk PBMCs, CD4 and CD8 fractions, and dextramer-positive and dextramer-negative fractions. Study-level results and caveats: Most clones expanded after primary vaccination (almost 97% of CD4 and 88% of CD8) were re-detected after the booster, suggesting that broad memory maintenance occurred. Because abundant contaminating clonotypes from the bulk population could be contained in FACS-sorted repertoires, computational filtering was required. Compared with the primary T-cell response, the secondary T-cell response was weaker but faster, peaking on day 5 rather than day 15. Because only two donors were included in the study, the extent to which the findings can be generalized is limited. A small fraction of clonotypes appeared in both the CD4 and CD8 compartments, likely as a result of convergent recombination.

Sequenced material: PBMCs, taken 5 days after the yellow fever booster vaccination. This clonotype was obtained from a young man who received the YFV17D yellow fever vaccine. Recombination connected TRBV29-1 to TRBJ2-3; the D gene is not confidently resolved. This receptor has the CDR3 CSVAPRLTDTQYF. The DNA reads TGCAGCGTTGCACCTAGGTTGACAGATACGCAGTATTTT.